The subject of this entry is one TCR beta chain. The sample belongs to a study of long-term antiretroviral therapy in people with HIV. Donors each had at least one pre-ART PBMC sample and at least two post-ART ones. The CDR3 loop spans 16 amino acids. V shed 5 bases, J shed 0 bases, and the junction held 7 bases outside the gene matches. The germline V gene encodes CDR1 PRHDT and CDR2 FYEKMQ (reference sequence). An immunoSEQ assay, version v3.0, was performed at survey level. The protocol was immunoSEQ multiplex PCR, while the TCRdb copy is restricted to in-frame clones and leaves out a portion. The sample records under 25,000 clones, 87% being singletons.

The sample here was unsorted PBMCs, taken 2.6 years after starting antiretroviral therapy. This TCR was sampled from a woman in her 50s with HIV. The chain has TRBV13 and TRBJ2-3; 8 positions agree with TRBD2. The DNA of the CDR3 is TGTGCCAGCAGCGCGGGACTAGATGGGAGCACAGATACGCAGTATTTT. It encodes CASSAGLDGSTDTQYF.